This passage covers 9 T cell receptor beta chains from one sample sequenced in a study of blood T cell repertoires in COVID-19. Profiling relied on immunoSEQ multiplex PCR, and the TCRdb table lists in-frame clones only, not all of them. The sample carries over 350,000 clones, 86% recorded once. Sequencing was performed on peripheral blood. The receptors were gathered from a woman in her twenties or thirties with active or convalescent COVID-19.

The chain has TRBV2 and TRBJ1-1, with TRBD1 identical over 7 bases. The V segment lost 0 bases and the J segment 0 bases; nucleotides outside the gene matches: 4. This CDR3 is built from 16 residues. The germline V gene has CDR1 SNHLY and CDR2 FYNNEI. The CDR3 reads CASSEAWDSLNTEAFF. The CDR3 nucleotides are TGTGCCAGCAGTGAAGCGTGGGACAGCTTGAACACTGAAGCTTTCTTT.

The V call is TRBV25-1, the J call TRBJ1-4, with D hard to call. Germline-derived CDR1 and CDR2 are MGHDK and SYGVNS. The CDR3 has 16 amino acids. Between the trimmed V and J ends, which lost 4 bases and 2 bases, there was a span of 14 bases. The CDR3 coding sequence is TGTGCCAGCAGTGGTCCCACGAGGGTTACTAATGAAAAACTGTTTTTT. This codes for CASSGPTRVTNEKLFF. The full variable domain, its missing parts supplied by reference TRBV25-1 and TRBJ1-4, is EADIYQTPRYLVIGTGKKITLECSQTMGHDKMYWYQQDPGMELHLIHYSYGVNSTEKGDLSSESTVSRIRTEHFPLTLESARPSHTSQYLCASSGPTRVTNEKLFFGSGTQLSVL.

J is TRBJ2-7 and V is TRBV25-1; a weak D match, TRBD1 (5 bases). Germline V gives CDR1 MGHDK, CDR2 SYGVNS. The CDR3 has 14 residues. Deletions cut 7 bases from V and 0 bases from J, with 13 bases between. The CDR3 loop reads CASTASTGSYEQYF. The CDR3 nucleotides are TGTGCCAGCACCGCCTCAACAGGCTCCTACGAGCAGTACTTC.

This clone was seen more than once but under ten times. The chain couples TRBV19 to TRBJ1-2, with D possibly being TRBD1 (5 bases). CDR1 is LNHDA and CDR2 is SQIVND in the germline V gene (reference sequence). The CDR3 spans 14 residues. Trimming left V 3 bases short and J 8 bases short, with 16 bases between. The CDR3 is CASSMPGKASGYTF. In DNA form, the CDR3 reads TGTGCCAGTAGTATGCCAGGGAAAGCGAGCGGCTACACCTTC.

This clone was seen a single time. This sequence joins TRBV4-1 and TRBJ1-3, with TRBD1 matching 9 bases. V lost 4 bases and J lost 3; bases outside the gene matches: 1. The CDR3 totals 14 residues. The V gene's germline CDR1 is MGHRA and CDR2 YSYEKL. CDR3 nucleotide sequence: TGCGCCAGCAGCCCGGACAGGGGTGGAAACACCATATATTTT. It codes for CASSPDRGGNTIYF.

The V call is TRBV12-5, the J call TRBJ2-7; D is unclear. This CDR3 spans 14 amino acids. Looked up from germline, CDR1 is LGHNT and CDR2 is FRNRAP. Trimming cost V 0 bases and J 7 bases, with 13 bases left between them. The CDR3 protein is CASGLVDIPLEQYF. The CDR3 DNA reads TGTGCTAGTGGTTTGGTCGACATCCCTCTGGAGCAGTACTTC.

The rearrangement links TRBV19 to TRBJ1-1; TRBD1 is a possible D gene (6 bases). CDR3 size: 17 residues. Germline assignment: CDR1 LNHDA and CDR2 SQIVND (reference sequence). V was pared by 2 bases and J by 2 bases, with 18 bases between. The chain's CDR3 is CASSISVWGGENTEAFF. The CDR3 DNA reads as TGTGCCAGTAGTATATCCGTTTGGGGGGGCGAAAACACTGAAGCTTTCTTT.

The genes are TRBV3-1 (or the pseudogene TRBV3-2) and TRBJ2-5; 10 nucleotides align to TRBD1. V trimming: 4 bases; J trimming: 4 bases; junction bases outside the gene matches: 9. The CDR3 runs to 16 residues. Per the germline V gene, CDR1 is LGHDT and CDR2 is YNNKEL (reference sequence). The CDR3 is CASSPSVGTGAETQYF. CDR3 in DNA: TGTGCCAGCAGCCCCTCGGTGGGGACAGGGGCAGAGACCCAGTACTTC.

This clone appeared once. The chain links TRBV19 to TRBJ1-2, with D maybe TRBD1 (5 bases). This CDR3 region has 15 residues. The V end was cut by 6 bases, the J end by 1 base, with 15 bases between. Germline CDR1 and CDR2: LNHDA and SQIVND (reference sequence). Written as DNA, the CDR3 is TGTGCCAGTAGCGTACAGGTCGTGGATAACTATGGCTACACCTTC. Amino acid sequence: CASSVQVVDNYGYTF.